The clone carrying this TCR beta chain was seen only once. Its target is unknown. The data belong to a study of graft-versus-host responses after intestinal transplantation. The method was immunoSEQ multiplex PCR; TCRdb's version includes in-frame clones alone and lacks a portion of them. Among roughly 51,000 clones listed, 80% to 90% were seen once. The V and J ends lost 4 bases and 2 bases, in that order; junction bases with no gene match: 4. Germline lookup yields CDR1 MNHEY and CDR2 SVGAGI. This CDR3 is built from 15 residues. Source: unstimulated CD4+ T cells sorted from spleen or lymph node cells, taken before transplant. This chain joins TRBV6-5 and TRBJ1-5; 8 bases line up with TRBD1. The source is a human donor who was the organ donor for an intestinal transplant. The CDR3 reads CASSSDRGGNQPQHF. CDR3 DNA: TGTGCCAGCAGTTCCGACAGGGGAGGCAATCAGCCCCAGCATTTT.